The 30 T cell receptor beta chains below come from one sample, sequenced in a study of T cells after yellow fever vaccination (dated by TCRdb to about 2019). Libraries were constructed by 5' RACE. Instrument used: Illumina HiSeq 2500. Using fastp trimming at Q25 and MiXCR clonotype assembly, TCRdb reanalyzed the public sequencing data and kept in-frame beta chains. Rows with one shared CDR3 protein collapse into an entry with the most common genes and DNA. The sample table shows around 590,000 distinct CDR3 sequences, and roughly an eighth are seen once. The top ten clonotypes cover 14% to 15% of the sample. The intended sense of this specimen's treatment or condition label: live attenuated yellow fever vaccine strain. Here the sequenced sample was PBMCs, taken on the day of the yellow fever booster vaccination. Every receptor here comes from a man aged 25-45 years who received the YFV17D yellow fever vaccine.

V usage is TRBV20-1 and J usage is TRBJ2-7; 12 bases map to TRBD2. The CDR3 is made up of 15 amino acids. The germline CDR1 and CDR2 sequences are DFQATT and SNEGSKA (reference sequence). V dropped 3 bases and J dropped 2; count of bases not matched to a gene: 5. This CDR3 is CSARGLAGAPYEQYF. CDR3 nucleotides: TGCAGTGCTAGGGGACTAGCGGGTGCCCCCTACGAGCAGTACTTC.

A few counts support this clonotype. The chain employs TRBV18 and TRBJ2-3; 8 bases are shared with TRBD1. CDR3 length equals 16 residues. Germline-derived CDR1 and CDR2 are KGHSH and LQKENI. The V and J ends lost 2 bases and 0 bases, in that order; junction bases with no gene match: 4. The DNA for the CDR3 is TGTGCCAGCTCACCAAGGACAGGGTCAAGCACAGATACGCAGTATTTT. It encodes CASSPRTGSSTDTQYF.

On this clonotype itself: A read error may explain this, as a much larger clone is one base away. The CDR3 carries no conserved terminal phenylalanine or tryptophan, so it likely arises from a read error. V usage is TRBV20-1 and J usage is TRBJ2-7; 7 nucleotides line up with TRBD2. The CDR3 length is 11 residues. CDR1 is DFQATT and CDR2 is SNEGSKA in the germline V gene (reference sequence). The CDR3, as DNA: TGCAGCTCTCTCCGGGACTATCGGCAGTACTCC. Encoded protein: CSSLRDYRQYS.

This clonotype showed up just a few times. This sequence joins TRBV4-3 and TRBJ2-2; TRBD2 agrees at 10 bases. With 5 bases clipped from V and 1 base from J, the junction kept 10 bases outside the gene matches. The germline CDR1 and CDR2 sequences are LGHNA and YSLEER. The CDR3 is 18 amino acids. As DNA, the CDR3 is TGCGCCAGCAGCTTACTAGCGGGGCCTGGGGTGAACACCGGGGAGCTGTTTTTT. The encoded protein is CASSLLAGPGVNTGELFF.

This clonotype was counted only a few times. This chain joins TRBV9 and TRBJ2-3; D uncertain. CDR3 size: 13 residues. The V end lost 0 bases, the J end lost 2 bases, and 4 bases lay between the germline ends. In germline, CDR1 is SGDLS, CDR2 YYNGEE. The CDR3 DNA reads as TGTGCCAGCAGCGTAGCGGCCACAGATACGCAGTATTTT. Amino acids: CASSVAATDTQYF.

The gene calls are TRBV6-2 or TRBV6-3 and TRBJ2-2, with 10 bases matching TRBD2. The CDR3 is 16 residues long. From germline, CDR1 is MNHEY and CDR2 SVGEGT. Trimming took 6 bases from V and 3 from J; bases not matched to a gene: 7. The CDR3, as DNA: TGTGCCAGCAGGCCGGGACTAGCGTTCCACACCGGGGAGCTGTTTTTT. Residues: CASRPGLAFHTGELFF.

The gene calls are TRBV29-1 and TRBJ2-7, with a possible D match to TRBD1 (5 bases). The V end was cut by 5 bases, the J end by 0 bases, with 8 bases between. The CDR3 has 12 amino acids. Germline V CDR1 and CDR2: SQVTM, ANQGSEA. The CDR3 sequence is CSVSQDSYEQYF. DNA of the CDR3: TGCAGCGTTTCACAGGACTCCTACGAGCAGTACTTC.

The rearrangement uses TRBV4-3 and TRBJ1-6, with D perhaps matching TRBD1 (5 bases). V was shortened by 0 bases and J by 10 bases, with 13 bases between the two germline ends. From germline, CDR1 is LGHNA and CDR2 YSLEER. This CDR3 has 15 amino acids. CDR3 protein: CASSQEQGLGSPLHF. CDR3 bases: TGCGCCAGCAGCCAAGAGCAGGGATTAGGGTCACCCCTCCACTTT.

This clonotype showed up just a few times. CDR3 DNA: TGCAGTGCTAGTCCCAGCGTTACCTACGAGCAGTACTTC. This encodes CSASPSVTYEQYF. The chain is built from TRBV20-1 and TRBJ2-7, with D unresolved. The germline gives CDR1 DFQATT, CDR2 SNEGSKA (reference sequence). V lost 3 bases to trimming and J lost 2 bases, with 11 bases between them. The CDR3 length is 13 residues.

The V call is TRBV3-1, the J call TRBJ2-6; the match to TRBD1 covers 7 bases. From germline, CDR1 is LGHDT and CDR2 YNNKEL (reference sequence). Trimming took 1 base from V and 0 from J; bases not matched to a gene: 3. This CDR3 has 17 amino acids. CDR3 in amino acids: CASSQGRQGSGANVLTF. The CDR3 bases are TGTGCCAGCAGCCAAGGTCGACAGGGCTCTGGGGCCAACGTCCTGACTTTC.

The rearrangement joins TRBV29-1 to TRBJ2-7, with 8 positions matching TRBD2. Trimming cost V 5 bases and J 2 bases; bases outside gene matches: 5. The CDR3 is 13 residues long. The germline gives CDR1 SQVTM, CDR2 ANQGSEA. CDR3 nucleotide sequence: TGCAGCGTTCAATCGACTAGCGCCTACGAGCAGTACTTC. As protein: CSVQSTSAYEQYF.

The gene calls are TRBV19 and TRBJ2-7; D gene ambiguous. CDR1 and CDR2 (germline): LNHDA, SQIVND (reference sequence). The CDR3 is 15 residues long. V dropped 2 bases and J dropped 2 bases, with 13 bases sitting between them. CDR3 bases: TGTGCCAGTAGTATACCCGGTTCGGCACCCTACGAGCAGTACTTC. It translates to CASSIPGSAPYEQYF.

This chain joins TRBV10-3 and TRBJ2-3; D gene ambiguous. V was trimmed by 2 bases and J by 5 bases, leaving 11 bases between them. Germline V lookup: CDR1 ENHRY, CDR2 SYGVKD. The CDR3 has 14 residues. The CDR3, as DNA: TGTGCCATCAGTGAGCTTCAACTAATAGATACGCAGTATTTT. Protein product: CAISELQLIDTQYF.

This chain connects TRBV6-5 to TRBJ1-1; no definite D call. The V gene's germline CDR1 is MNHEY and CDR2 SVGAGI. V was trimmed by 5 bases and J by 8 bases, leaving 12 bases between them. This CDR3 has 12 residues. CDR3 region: CASSTNLREAFF. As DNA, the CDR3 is TGTGCCAGCAGTACCAACCTACGGGAAGCTTTCTTT.

The CDR3 coding sequence is TGCAGCCCTCGGACCACGGGGGATACGCAGTATTTT. Translation: CSPRTTGDTQYF. V is TRBV29-1 and J is TRBJ2-3, with D tentatively TRBD2 (5 bases). Germline V CDR1 and CDR2: SQVTM, ANQGSEA. The V end was cut by 8 bases, the J end by 6 bases, with 15 bases between. CDR3 length: 12 residues.

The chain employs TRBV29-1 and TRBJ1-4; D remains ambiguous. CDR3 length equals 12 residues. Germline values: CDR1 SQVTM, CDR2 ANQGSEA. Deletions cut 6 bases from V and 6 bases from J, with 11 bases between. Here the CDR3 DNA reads TGCAGCGTCGGCAGGCAGGATGAAAAACTGTTTTTT. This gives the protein CSVGRQDEKLFF.

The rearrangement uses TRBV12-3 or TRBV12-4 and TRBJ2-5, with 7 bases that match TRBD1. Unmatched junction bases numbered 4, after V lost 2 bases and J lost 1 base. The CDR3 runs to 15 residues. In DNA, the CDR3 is TGTGCCAGCAGTTTATCCGGGACAGTCCAAGAGACCCAGTACTTC. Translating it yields CASSLSGTVQETQYF.

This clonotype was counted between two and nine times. The CDR3 sequence: CSVVGVQGGYNEQFF. The CDR3 coding sequence is TGCAGCGTTGTTGGGGTACAAGGGGGGTACAATGAGCAGTTCTTC. The rearrangement joins TRBV29-1 to TRBJ2-1; D may correspond to TRBD1 or TRBD2 (6 bases each). V was shortened by 4 bases and J by 4 bases, with 17 bases between the two germline ends. Germline V lookup: CDR1 SQVTM, CDR2 ANQGSEA. This CDR3 region has 15 residues.

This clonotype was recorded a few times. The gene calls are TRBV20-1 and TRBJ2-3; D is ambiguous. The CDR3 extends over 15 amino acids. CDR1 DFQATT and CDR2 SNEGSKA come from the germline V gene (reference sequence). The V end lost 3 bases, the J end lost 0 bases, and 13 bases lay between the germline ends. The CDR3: CSARTNLASTDTQYF. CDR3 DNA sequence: TGCAGTGCTAGGACAAATTTGGCGAGCACAGATACGCAGTATTTT.

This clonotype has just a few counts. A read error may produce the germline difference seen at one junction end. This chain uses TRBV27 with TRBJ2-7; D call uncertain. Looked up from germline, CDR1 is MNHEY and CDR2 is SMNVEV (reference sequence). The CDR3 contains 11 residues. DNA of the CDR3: TGTGCCAGCAGAGCTCCGGGCGAGAAGTACTTC. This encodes CASRAPGEKYF.

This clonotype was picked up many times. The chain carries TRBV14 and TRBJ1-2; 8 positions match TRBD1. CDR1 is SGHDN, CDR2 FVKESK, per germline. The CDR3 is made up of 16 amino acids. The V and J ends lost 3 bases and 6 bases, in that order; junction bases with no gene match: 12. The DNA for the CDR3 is TGTGCCAGCAGCCACCAAACGCAGGGGGCGCTTGATGGCTACACCTTC. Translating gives CASSHQTQGALDGYTF.

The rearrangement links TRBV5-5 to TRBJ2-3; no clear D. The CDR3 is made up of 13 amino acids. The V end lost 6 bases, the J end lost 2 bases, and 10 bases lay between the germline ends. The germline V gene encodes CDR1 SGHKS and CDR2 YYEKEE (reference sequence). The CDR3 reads CASTPTNTDTQYF. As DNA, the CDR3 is TGTGCCAGCACCCCCACGAACACAGATACGCAGTATTTT.

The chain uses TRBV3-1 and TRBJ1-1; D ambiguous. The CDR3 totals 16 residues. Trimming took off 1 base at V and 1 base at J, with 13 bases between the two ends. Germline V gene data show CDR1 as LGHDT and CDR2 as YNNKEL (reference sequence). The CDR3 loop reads CASSQGITAGNTEAFF. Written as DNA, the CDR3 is TGTGCCAGCAGCCAAGGTATAACTGCCGGGAACACTGAAGCTTTCTTT.

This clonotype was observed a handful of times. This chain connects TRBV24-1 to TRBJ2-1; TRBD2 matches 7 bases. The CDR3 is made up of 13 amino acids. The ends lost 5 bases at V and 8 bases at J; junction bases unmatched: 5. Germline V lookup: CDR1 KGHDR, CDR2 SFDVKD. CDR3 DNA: TGTGCCACCAGTGGTCCGGGGAGGGATGAGCAGTTCTTC. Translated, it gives CATSGPGRDEQFF.

The DNA of the CDR3 is TGCGCCAGCACTTCTTTCCGACAGGGGTCAGAGACCCAGTACTTC. It codes for CASTSFRQGSETQYF. The V call is TRBV5-1, the J call TRBJ2-5; TRBD1 matches at 8 bases. Germline V gene data show CDR1 as SGHRS and CDR2 as YFSETQ. This CDR3 has 15 amino acids. V lost 6 bases and J lost 4; bases outside the gene matches: 11. The complete variable domain, with remaining parts taken from reference TRBV5-1 and TRBJ2-5, reads KAGVTQTPRYLIKTRGQQVTLSCSPISGHRSVSWYQQTPGQGLQFLFEYFSETQRNKGNFPGRFSGRQFSNSRSEMNVSTLELGDSALYLCASTSFRQGSETQYFGPGTRLLVL.

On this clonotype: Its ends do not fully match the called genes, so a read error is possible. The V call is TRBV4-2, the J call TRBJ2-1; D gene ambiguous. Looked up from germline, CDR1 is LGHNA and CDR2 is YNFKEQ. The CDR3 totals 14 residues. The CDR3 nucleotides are TGTGCCAGCAGCCAAGTTGGTAGTAACAATAAGCAGTTCTTC. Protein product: CASSQVGSNNKQFF.

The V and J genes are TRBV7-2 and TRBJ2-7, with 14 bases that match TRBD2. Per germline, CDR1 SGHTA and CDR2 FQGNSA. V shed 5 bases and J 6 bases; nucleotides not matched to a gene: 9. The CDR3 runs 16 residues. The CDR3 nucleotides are TGTGCCAGCAGCCCCTTGCGGACTAGCGGGAGGACCGAGCAGTACTTC. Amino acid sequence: CASSPLRTSGRTEQYF.

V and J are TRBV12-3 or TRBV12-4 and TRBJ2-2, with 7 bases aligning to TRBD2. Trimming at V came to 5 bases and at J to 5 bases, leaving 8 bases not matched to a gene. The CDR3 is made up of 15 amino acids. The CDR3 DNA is TGTGCCAGCAGTCCGGGACTACCGGAGACCGGGGAGCTGTTTTTT. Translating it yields CASSPGLPETGELFF.

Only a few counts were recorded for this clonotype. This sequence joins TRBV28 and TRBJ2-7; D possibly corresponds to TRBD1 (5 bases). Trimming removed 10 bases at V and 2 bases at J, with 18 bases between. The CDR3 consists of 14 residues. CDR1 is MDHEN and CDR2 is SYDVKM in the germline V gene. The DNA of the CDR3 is TGTGCCACCCACCTGGGGCAAGGGCCCTACGAGCAGTACTTC. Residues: CATHLGQGPYEQYF.

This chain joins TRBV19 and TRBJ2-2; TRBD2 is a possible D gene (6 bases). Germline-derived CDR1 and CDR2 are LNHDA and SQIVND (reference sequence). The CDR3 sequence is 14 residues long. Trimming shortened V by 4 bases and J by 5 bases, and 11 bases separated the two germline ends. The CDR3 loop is CASSNPGRTGELFF. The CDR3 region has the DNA TGTGCCAGTAGTAATCCAGGGAGGACCGGGGAGCTGTTTTTT.